This T cell receptor (beta chain) was identified during a study of T cell responses to AZD1222 COVID-19 vaccine. About the research overall: Second doses were pooled across both intervals (about 4 or about 12 weeks).

Study conclusions and caveats: After the peak T cell response, and only then, were repertoires sampled. A rise in Spike-specific TCR breadth and depth followed two AZD1222 doses. Only a handful of AZD1222 recipients, several in all, had baseline seropositivity.

Germline CDR1 SGHDT, CDR2 YYEEEE. This CDR3 contains 18 residues. Trimming pared 4 bases from V and 2 bases from J, leaving 22 bases between. With respect to this clone: Its matching antigen is unknown.

Measured with immunoSEQ multiplex PCR; TCRdb has only the in-frame clones, and not every one. The repertoire holds about 130,000 clones, with about 91% as singletons. The J gene is TRBJ1-5, the V gene TRBV5-6; tentative D call: TRBD1 (6 bases). Sequences were derived from peripheral blood, sampled on day 0 of AZD1222 vaccination. The sequence derives from an adult in good health. CDR3 protein: CASSLGEGGLFGNQPQHF. CDR3 nucleotides: TGTGCCAGCAGCCTAGGGGAGGGGGGCCTTTTTGGCAATCAGCCCCAGCATTTT.